This entry lists 5 T cell receptor beta chains sequenced from one sample in a study of T cell responses to AZD1222 COVID-19 vaccine. Clones were sequenced by immunoSEQ multiplex PCR, and TCRdb holds only the in-frame ones, with some missing. The sample has tens of thousands of clones, around 86% seen once. The sequences come from peripheral blood, collected on day 0 of AZD1222 vaccination. The receptors here all came from an adult in good health.

This chain connects TRBV10-3 to TRBJ1-1; D unclear. The CDR3 is made up of 13 amino acids. The V gene's germline CDR1 is ENHRY and CDR2 SYGVKD. V lost 7 bases and J lost 0, with 9 bases in between. The CDR3 region is CAINRAVNTEAFF. In DNA form, the CDR3 reads TGTGCCATCAACCGGGCGGTGAACACTGAAGCTTTCTTT.

The chain couples TRBV5-4 to TRBJ1-2; a possible D gene is TRBD1 (6 bases). V was trimmed by 4 bases and J by 4 bases, leaving 17 bases between them. This CDR3 is 15 amino acids long. CDR1 is SGHNT and CDR2 is YYREEE in the germline V gene (reference sequence). CDR3 nucleotides: TGTGCCAGCAGCCACCGGGACAATCCCTTCTATGGCTACACCTTC. Its translation is CASSHRDNPFYGYTF.

The V gene is TRBV19, the J gene TRBJ1-3; maybe TRBD1 (5 bases). V lost 4 bases and J lost 2, with 15 bases in between. The CDR3 runs to 16 residues. Germline V gene data show CDR1 as LNHDA and CDR2 as SQIVND (reference sequence). The CDR3 coding sequence is TGTGCCAGTAGTACCAACCCGGGGGGTACTGGAAACACCATATATTTT. Translated, it gives CASSTNPGGTGNTIYF.

The chain couples TRBV4-1 to TRBJ2-7, with D perhaps TRBD2 (6 bases). CDR3 size: 16 residues. The germline gives CDR1 MGHRA, CDR2 YSYEKL. V was clipped by 1 base and J by 4 bases, with 17 bases between them. The CDR3 sequence: CASSQGARGIQYEQYF. The CDR3 bases are TGCGCCAGCAGCCAAGGCGCCCGGGGGATACAATACGAGCAGTACTTC.

V is TRBV28 and J is TRBJ2-1; unclear D gene. Germline loops: CDR1 MDHEN, CDR2 SYDVKM. The CDR3 runs 13 residues. The germline V and J ends were trimmed by 10 bases and 6 bases, with 16 bases remaining between them. In nucleotides, the CDR3 is TGTGCCACCCCGGGCCCAGAAGGCAATGAGCAGTTCTTC. Translated: CATPGPEGNEQFF. The variable domain in full, completed from reference TRBV28 and TRBJ2-1, reads DVKVTQSSRYLVKRTGEKVFLECVQDMDHENMFWYRQDPGLGLRLIYFSYDVKMKEKGDIPEGYSVSREKKERFSLILESASTNQTSMYLCATPGPEGNEQFFGPGTRLTVL.